This TCR beta chain was captured by sequencing in a study of T cell responses to AZD1222 COVID-19 vaccine. Repertoires were generated with immunoSEQ multiplex PCR, while TCRdb's copy carries only in-frame clones and drops some. This repertoire shows around 60,000 clones, 75% to 95% found once; its top ten account for about 5.7%. For this clone: Its specificity is unknown.

V was shortened by 10 bases and J by 9 bases, with 16 bases between the two germline ends. Germline CDR1 SEHNR, CDR2 FQNEAQ (reference sequence). This CDR3 is 11 amino acids long. General study findings and limits: Repertoires in all cases were sampled only once the peak T cell response had passed. Once two AZD1222 doses were given, Spike-specific TCR breadth and depth went up. It should be noted that donors were predominantly white British and more often female, and clonal diversity was possibly underestimated. Targets within unmutated variant regions were reportedly found for nearly half of spike-specific TCRs.

This chain uses TRBV7-9 with TRBJ2-7; possibly TRBD1 or TRBD2 for D (5 bases each). The sequence was obtained from an adult who received the MenACWY meningococcal vaccine as a control. This specimen consisted of peripheral blood, obtained 28 days after the second dose of the MenACWY control vaccine. DNA of the CDR3: TGTGCCACCCAAGTAGGGGACGGGCAGTACTTC. This sequence encodes CATQVGDGQYF.